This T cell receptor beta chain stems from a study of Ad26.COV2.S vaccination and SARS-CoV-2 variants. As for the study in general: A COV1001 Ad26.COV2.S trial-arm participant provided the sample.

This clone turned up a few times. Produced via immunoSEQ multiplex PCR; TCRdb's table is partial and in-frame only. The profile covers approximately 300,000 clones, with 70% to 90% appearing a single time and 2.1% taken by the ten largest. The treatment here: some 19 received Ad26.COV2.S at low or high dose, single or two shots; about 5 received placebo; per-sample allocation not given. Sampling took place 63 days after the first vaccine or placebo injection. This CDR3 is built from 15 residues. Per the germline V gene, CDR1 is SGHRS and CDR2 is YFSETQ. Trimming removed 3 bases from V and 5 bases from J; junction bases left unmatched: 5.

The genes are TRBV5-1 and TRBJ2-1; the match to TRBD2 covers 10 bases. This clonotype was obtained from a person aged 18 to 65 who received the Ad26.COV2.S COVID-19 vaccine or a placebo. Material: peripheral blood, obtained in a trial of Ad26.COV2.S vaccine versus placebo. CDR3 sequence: CASSWTSGYNNEQFF. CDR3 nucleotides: TGCGCCAGCAGCTGGACTAGCGGATATAACAATGAGCAGTTCTTC. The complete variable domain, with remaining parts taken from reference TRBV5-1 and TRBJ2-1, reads KAGVTQTPRYLIKTRGQQVTLSCSPISGHRSVSWYQQTPGQGLQFLFEYFSETQRNKGNFPGRFSGRQFSNSRSEMNVSTLELGDSALYLCASSWTSGYNNEQFFGPGTRLTVL.